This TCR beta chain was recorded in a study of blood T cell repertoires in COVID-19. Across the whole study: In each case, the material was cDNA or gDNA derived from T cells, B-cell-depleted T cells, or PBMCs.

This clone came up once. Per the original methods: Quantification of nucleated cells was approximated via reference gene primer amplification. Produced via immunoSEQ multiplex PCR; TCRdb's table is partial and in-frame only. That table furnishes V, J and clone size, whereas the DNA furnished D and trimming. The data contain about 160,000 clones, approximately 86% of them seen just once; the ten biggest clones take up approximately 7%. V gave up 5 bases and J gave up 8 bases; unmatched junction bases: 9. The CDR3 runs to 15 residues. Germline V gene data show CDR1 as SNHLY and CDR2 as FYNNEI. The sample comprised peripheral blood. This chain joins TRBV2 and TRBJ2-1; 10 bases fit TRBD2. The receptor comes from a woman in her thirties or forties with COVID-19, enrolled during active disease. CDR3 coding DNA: TGTGCCAGCAGTCCACTAGCGGGGAATTCCCATGAGCAGTTCTTC. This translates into CASSPLAGNSHEQFF. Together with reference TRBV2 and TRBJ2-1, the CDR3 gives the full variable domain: EPEVTQTPSHQVTQMGQEVILRCVPISNHLYFYWYRQILGQKVEFLVSFYNNEISEKSEIFDDQFSVERPDGSNFTLKIRSTKLEDSAMYFCASSPLAGNSHEQFFGPGTRLTVL.